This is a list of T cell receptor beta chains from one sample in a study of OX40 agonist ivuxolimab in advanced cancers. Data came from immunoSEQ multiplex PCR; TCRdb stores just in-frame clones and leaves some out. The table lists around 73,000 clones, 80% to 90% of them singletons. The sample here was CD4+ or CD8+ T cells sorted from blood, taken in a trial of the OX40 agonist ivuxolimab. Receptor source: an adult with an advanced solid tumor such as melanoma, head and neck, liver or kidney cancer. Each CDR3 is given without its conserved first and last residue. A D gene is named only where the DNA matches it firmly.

cdr3_aa: ASSLGGSKGLNEQF
d_call: .
j_call: TRBJ2-1
v_call: TRBV11-3

cdr3_aa: AWSFKMDQPQH
d_call: .
j_call: TRBJ1-5
v_call: TRBV30

cdr3_aa: ASSLATEYPQQF
d_call: .
j_call: TRBJ2-1
v_call: TRBV5-1

cdr3_aa: SVELTRGRYNEQF
d_call: TRBD1
j_call: TRBJ2-1
v_call: TRBV29-1

cdr3_aa: ASSEEHSDNQPQH
d_call: .
j_call: TRBJ1-5
v_call: TRBV10-1

cdr3_aa: SARVAGGPV
d_call: TRBD2
j_call: TRBJ2-1
v_call: TRBV20-1

cdr3_aa: ASSPSGSGETQY
d_call: TRBD2
j_call: TRBJ2-5
v_call: TRBV7-7

cdr3_aa: ASSFGALSSYEQY
d_call: .
j_call: TRBJ2-7
v_call: TRBV7-2

cdr3_aa: ASRTKLQGARSYGYT
d_call: TRBD1
j_call: TRBJ1-2
v_call: TRBV27

cdr3_aa: ASSPGASGSYNEQF
d_call: TRBD2
j_call: TRBJ2-1
v_call: TRBV7-3

cdr3_aa: ASSSGTGAGVNTEAF
d_call: TRBD1
j_call: TRBJ1-1
v_call: TRBV5-6

cdr3_aa: ASSLAGQGRTEAF
d_call: .
j_call: TRBJ1-1
v_call: TRBV5-1

cdr3_aa: ASSLALASGYYEQY
d_call: TRBD2
j_call: TRBJ2-7
v_call: TRBV7-9

cdr3_aa: ASSTSGGRSGANVLT
d_call: TRBD2
j_call: TRBJ2-6
v_call: TRBV19

cdr3_aa: AWSVGTSGRYEQY
d_call: TRBD2
j_call: TRBJ2-7
v_call: TRBV30

cdr3_aa: ASRGQQNEKLF
d_call: TRBD1
j_call: TRBJ1-4
v_call: TRBV6-1